This T cell receptor (beta chain) was profiled in a study of blood T cell repertoires in COVID-19 (dated by TCRdb to the early 2020s). Background on the whole study: Samples covering the acute and convalescent phases of COVID-19 were provided by collaborators in the United States, Italy and Spain. The material from the prospective study consisted of cDNA or gDNA derived from T cells, B-cell-depleted T cells, or PBMCs. Deeply sampled blood TCRbeta repertoires from subjects exposed to, actively infected with, or recovered from COVID-19 were included in the dataset. The repertoires were made available in a free public database intended to serve as a resource for research on the immune response to SARS-CoV-2. Samples were obtained from the ongoing ImmuneRACE study (first 160 participants) and from about 1,300 subjects provided by 6 global collaborators. Nearly every sample came with metadata listing a de-identified subject ID, COVID-19 status, age in years and sex. Where available, HLA class I and class II types were obtained from metadata supplied by the sample provider rather than from assay-based typing. Overall results and qualifications from the work: The quantity of clinical and demographic metadata differed by source and by participant and was supplied without curation.

Including cysteine and phenylalanine, the CDR3 has 15 amino acids. Left in the record is the CDR3 DNA by itself, 45 bases read in frame from the first base. Trimming takes 3 bases off V and 2 bases off J; junction bases not matched to a gene: 5. CDR1 SGHVS and CDR2 FNYEAQ were looked up in the germline V gene. As to this clone: Which antigen it targets is not known. No base qualities exist here, and no much larger clone lies one base off it.

The immunoSEQ Assay, a bias-controlled multiplex PCR, was used to amplify TCRbeta CDR3 regions from genomic DNA. The study's processing was this. Within the assay, amplification of reference gene primers was used to estimate how many nucleated cells each sample contained. To quantify the absolute abundance of each unique TCRbeta CDR3 rearrangement, sequence reads were collapsed and filtered. For each sample, productive Simpson clonality was calculated as the square root of Simpson's diversity index over productive rearrangements. TCRdb re-hosts the immuneACCESS table, in-frame sequences only. Its copies lack some clones; in the studies checked, an unresolved V gene accounts for under half of them, and the cause for the rest is not known. That table supplies the V and J calls and clone size; D and trimming were determined from the DNA. The sample table lists roughly 74,000 clones, about 89% of them with a count of one. The biggest ten clones account for under 1.5% of the sample.

Participants in the prospective study were aged 18 to 89 years, lived in under 30 United States geographic areas, and enrolled through a virtual design. To assign participants to cohorts, the prospective study relied on clinical history that participants themselves reported in a screening survey and a study questionnaire. Mobile phlebotomists in the prospective study collected whole blood, serum and a nasopharyngeal or oropharyngeal swab from every participant. Over a 2-month period, participants in the prospective study had the option of providing additional blood draws and questionnaires. Prospective study blood samples were shipped either frozen or at room temperature before DNA extraction.

The receptor's source is a woman between 50 and 59 years old with acute COVID-19. The chain joins TRBV7-6 to TRBJ1-1; 8 central bases correspond to TRBD1. The sequencing sample was made of PBMCs or T cells enriched from blood (not recorded which). The DNA sequence reads TGTGCCAGCAGCTTGAACAGGGGGACAAACACTGAAGCTTTCTTT. It codes for CASSLNRGTNTEAFF. The entire variable domain, with the stretches around the CDR3 drawn from the reference TRBV7-6 and TRBJ1-1 proteins, is GAGVSQSPRYKVTKRGQDVALRCDPISGHVSLYWYRQALGQGPEFLTYFNYEAQQDKSGLPNDRFSAERPEGSISTLTIQRTEQRDSAMYRCASSLNRGTNTEAFFGQGTRLTVV.